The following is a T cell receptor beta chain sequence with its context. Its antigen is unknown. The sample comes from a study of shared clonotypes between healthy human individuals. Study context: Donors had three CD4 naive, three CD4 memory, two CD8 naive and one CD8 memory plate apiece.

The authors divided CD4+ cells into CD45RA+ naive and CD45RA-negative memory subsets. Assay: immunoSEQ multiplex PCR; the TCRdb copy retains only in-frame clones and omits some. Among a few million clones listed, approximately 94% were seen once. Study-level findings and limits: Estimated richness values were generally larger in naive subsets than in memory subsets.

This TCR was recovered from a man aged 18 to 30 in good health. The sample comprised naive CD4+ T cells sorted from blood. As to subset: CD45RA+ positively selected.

CDR3 in amino acids: CASSDRFTDTQYF. DNA of the CDR3: TGTGCCAGCAGTGACCGTTTCACAGATACGCAGTATTTT. The gene calls are TRBV6-4 and TRBJ2-3; no clear D. Trimming pared 2 bases from V and 2 bases from J, leaving 5 bases between. The CDR3 extends over 13 amino acids. The V gene's germline CDR1 is MRHNA and CDR2 SNTAGT.